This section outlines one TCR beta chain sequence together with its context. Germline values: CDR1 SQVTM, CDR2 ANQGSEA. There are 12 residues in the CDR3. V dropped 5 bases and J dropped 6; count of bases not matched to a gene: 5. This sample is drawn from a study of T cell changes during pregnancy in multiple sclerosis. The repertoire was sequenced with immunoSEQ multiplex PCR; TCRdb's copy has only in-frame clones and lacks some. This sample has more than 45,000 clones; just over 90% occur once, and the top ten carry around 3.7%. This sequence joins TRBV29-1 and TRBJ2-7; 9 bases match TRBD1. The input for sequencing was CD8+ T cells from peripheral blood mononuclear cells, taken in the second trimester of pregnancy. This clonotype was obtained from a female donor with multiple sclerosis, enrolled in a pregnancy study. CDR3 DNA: TGCAGCGTTAGGACAGGGGCACTCGAGCAGTACTTC. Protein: CSVRTGALEQYF.